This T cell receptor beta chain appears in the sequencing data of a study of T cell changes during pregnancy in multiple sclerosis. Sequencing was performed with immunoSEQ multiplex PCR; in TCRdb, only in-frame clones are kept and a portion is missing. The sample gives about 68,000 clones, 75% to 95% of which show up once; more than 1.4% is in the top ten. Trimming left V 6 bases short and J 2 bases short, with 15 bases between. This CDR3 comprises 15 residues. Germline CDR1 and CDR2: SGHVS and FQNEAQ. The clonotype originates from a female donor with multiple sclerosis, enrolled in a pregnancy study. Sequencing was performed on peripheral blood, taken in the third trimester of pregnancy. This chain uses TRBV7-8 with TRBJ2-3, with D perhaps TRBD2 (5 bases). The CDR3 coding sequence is TGTGCCAGCAGTTCCGGACTCGCCACCACAGATACGCAGTATTTT. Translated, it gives CASSSGLATTDTQYF.